This T cell receptor beta chain was found in a study of shared clonotypes between healthy human individuals. In the study overall: Donors had three CD4 naive, three CD4 memory, two CD8 naive and one CD8 memory plate apiece. General study points: Memory subsets had estimated richness that was generally smaller than that of naive subsets. The sharing of around 5% of naive CD4 clonotypes was seen across a handful of donors.

The germline V and J ends were trimmed by 6 bases and 0 bases, with 18 bases remaining between them. CDR1 and CDR2 from the germline V gene are MNHEY and SMNVEV (reference sequence). The CDR3 consists of 18 residues. A deep-level run was used for the assay. Method: immunoSEQ multiplex PCR; TCRdb's copy keeps in-frame clones and lacks some. The sample has fewer than 2.5 million clones, 93% seen once. Remarks on this clone: What it recognizes is unknown.

The clonotype originates from a man between 18 and 35 years old in good health. Some clones in this sample may be carry-over from other donors' samples. Material for sequencing was naive CD4+ T cells from PBMCs. The subset here: CD45RA+ positively selected. The V gene is TRBV27, the J gene TRBJ2-6; D remains unclear. The CDR3 spells CASSRRPNSYSGANVLTF. In nucleotides, the CDR3 is TGTGCCAGCAGCCGGAGACCCAATTCTTACTCTGGGGCCAACGTCCTGACTTTC. Full variable domain (rest looked up from reference TRBV27 and TRBJ2-6): EAQVTQNPRYLITVTGKKLTVTCSQNMNHEYMSWYRQDPGLGLRQIYYSMNVEVTDKGDVPEGYKVSRKEKRNFPLILESPSPNQTSLYFCASSRRPNSYSGANVLTFGAGSRLTVL.